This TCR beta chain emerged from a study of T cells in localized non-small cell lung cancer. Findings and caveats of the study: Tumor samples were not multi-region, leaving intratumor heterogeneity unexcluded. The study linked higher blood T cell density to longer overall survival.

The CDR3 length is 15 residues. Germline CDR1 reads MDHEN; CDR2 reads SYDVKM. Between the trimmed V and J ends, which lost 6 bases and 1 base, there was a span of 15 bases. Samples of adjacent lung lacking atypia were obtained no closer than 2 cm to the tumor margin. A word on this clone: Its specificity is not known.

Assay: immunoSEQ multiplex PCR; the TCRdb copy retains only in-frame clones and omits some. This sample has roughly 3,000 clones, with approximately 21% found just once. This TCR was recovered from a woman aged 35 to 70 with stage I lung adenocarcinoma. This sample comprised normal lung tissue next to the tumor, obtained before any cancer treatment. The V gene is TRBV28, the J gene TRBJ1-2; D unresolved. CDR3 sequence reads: CASSLSSGNNYGYTF. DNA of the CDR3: TGTGCCAGCAGCCTCTCAAGCGGCAATAACTATGGCTACACCTTC.